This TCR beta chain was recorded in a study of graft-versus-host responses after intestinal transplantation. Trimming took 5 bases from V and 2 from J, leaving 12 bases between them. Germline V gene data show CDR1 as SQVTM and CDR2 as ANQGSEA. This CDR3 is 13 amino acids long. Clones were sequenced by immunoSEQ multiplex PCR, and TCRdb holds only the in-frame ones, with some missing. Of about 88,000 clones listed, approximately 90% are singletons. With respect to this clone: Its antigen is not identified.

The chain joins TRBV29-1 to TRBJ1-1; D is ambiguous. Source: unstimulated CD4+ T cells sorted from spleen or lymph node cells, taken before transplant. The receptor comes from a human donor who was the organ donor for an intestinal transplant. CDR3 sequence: CSVCNSLNTEAFF. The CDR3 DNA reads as TGCAGCGTTTGTAACAGTCTAAACACTGAAGCTTTCTTT.